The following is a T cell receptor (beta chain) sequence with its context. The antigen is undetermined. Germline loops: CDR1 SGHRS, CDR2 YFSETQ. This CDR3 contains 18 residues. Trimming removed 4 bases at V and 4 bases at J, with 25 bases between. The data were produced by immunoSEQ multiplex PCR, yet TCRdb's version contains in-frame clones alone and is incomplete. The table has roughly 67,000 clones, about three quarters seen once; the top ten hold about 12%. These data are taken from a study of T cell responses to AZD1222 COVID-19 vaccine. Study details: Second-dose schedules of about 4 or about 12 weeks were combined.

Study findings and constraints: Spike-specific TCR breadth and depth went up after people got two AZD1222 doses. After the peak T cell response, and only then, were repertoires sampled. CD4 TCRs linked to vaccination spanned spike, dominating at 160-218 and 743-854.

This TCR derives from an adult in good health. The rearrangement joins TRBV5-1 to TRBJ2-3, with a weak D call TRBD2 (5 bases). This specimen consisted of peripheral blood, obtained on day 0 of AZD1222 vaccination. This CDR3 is CASSLGDLGGSLADTQYF. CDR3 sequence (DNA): TGCGCCAGCAGCCTCGGGGATCTTGGTGGGTCTCTCGCAGATACGCAGTATTTT.